This T cell receptor (beta chain) was sequenced during a study of cytomegalovirus exposure and HLA in healthy donors. Trimming took 3 bases from V and 3 from J, leaving 8 bases between them. CDR1 and CDR2 (germline): MNHEY, SMNVEV (reference sequence). The CDR3 length is 13 residues. Donors were nominally healthy when sampled, though unrecorded immune exposures were likely. Both 60 Vbeta primers and 13 Jbeta primers went into the PCR. TCRdb's copy holds only in-frame clones and misses some; the assay was immunoSEQ multiplex PCR. Here the sample spans more than 100,000 clones, about 80% being singletons.

The clonotype originates from a man between 35 and 55 years old in good health and CMV-seronegative. The sequenced sample was PBMCs. The chain recombines TRBV27 with TRBJ2-5; D may be TRBD2 (5 bases). The CDR3 sequence: CASSLRAEETQYF. The CDR3 DNA is TGTGCCAGCAGTTTGAGGGCGGAAGAGACCCAGTACTTC.